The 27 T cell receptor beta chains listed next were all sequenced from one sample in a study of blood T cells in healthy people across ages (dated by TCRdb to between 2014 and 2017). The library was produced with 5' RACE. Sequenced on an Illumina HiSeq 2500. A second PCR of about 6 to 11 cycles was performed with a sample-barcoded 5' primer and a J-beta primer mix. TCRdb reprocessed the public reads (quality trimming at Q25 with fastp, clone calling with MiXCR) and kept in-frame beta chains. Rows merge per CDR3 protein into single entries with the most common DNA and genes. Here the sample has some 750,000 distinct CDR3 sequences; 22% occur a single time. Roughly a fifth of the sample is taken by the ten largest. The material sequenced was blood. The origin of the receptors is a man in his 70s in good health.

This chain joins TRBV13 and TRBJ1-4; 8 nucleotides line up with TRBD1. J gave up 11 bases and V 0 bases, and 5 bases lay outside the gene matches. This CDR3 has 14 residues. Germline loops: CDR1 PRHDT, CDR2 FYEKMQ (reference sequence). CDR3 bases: TGTGCCAGCAGCTTAGGGGACAGGGTTGGGAAACTGTTTTTT. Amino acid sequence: CASSLGDRVGKLFF. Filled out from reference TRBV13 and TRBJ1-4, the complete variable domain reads AAGVIQSPRHLIKEKRETATLKCYPIPRHDTVYWYQQGPGQDPQFLISFYEKMQSDKGSIPDRFSAQQFSDYHSELNMSSLELGDSALYFCASSLGDRVGKLFFGSGTQLSVL.

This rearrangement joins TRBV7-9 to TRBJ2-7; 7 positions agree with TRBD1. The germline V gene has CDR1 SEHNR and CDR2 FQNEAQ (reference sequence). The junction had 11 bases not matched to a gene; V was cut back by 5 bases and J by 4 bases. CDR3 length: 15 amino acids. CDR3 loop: CASSPRQGMSYEQYF. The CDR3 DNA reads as TGTGCCAGCAGCCCCCGACAGGGAATGTCGTACGAGCAGTACTTC.

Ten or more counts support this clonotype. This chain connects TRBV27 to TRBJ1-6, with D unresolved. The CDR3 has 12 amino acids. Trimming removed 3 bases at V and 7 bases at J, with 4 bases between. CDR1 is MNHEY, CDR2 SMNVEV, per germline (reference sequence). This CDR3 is CASSLRNSPLHF. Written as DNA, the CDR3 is TGTGCCAGCAGTTTGCGGAATTCACCCCTCCACTTT.

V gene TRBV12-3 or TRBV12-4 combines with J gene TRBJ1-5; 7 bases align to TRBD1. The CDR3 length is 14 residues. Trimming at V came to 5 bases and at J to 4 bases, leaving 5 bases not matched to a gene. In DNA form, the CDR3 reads TGTGCCAGCAGTCGGGACAGCGAGAATCAGCCCCAGCATTTT. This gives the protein CASSRDSENQPQHF.

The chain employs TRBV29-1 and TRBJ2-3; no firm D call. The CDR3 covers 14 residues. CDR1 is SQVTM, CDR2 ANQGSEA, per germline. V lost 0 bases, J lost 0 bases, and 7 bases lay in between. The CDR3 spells CSVEDLGSTDTQYF. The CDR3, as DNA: TGCAGCGTTGAAGATCTGGGCAGCACAGATACGCAGTATTTT.

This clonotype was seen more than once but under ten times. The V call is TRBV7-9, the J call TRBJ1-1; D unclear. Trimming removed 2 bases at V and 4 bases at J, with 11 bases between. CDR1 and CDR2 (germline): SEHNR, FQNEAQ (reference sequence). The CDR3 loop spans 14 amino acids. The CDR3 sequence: CASSLTAVGTEAFF. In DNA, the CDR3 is TGTGCCAGCAGCTTAACGGCGGTGGGCACTGAAGCTTTCTTT.

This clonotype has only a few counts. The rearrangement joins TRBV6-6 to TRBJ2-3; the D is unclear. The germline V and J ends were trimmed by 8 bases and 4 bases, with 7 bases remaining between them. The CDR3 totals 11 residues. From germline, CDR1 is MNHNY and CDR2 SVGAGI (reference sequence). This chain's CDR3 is CASRAADTQYF. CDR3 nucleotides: TGTGCCAGCCGGGCCGCAGATACGCAGTATTTT.

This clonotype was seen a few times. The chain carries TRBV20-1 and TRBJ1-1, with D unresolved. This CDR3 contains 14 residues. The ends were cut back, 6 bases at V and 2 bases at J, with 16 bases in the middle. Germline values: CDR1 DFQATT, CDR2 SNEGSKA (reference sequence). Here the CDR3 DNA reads TGCAGTGCCGAAATAAACCCCTATAACACTGAAGCTTTCTTT. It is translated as CSAEINPYNTEAFF.

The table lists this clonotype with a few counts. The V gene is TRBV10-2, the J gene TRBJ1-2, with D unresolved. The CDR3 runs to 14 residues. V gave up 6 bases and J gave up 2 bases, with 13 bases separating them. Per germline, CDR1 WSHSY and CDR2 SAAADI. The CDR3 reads CASRDVGRNYGYTF. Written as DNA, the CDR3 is TGCGCCAGCAGGGACGTTGGGAGAAACTATGGCTACACCTTC.

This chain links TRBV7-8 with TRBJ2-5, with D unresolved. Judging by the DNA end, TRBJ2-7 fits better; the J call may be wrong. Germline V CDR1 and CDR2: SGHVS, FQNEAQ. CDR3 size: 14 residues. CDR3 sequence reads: CASSLGSRQYEQYF. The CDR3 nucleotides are TGTGCCAGCAGCTTAGGGTCTAGGCAGTACGAGCAGTACTTC.

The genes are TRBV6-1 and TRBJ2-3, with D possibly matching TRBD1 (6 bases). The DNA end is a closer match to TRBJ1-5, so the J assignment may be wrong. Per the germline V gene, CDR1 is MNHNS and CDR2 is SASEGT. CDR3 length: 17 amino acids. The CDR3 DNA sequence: TGTGCCAGCAGTGAGACTAGCGGGGGCTCTAGCACAGATACGCAGCATTTT. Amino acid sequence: CASSETSGGSSTDTQHF.

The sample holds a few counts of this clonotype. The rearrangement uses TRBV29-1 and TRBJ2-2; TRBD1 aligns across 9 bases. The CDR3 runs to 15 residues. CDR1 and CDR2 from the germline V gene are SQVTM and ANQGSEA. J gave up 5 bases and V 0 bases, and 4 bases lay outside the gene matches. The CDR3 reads CSVEDPGTGTGELFF. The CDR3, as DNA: TGCAGCGTTGAAGACCCGGGGACAGGGACCGGGGAGCTGTTTTTT.

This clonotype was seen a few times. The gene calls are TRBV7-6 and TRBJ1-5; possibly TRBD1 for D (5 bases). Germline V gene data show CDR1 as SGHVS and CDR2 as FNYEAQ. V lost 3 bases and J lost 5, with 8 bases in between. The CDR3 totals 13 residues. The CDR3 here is CASSFDSHQPQHF. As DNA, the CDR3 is TGTGCCAGCAGCTTCGACAGCCATCAGCCCCAGCATTTT. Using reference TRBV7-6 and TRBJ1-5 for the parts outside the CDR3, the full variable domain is GAGVSQSPRYKVTKRGQDVALRCDPISGHVSLYWYRQALGQGPEFLTYFNYEAQQDKSGLPNDRFSAERPEGSISTLTIQRTEQRDSAMYRCASSFDSHQPQHFGDGTRLSIL.

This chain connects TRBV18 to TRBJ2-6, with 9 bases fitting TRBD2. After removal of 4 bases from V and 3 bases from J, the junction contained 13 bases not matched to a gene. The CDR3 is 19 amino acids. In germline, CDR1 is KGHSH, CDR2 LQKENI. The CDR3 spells CASSHDGGRALVGANVLTF. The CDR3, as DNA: TGTGCCAGCTCACATGACGGCGGGAGGGCCCTCGTTGGGGCCAACGTCCTGACTTTC.

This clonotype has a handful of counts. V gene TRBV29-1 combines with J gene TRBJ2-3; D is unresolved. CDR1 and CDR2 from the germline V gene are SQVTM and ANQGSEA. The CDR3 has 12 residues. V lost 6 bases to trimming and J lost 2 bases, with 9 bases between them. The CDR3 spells CSVQADTDTQYF. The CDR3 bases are TGCAGCGTCCAGGCGGACACAGATACGCAGTATTTT.

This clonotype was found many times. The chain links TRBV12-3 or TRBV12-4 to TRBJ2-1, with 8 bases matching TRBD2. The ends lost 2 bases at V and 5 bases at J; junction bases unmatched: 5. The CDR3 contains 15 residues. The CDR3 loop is CASSLSAGGHNEQFF. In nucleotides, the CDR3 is TGTGCCAGCAGTTTATCGGCGGGAGGTCACAATGAGCAGTTCTTC.

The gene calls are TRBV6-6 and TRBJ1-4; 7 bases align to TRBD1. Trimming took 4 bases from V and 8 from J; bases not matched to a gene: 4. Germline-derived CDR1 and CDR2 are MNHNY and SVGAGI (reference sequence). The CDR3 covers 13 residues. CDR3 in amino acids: CASSSGQLEKLFF. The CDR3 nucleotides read TGTGCCAGCAGTTCGGGACAGCTAGAAAAACTGTTTTTT.

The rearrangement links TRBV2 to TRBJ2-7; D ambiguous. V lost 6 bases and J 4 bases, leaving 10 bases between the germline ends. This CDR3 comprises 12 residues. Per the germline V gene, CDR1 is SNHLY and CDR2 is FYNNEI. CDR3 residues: CASRLLTYEQYF. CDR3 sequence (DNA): TGTGCCAGCAGGCTACTCACTTACGAGCAGTACTTC.

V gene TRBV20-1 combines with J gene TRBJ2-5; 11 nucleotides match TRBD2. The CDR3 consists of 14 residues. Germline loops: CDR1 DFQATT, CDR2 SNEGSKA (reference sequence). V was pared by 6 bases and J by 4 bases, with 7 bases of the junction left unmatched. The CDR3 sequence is CSAQLAGAGETQYF. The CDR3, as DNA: TGCAGTGCGCAACTAGCGGGGGCTGGAGAGACCCAGTACTTC.

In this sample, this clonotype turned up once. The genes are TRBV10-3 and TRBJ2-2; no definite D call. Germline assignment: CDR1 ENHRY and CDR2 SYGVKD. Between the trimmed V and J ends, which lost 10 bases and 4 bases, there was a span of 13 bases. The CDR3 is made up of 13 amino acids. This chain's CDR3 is CATSGPITGELFF. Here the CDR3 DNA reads TGTGCCACCTCGGGTCCCATCACCGGGGAGCTGTTTTTT.

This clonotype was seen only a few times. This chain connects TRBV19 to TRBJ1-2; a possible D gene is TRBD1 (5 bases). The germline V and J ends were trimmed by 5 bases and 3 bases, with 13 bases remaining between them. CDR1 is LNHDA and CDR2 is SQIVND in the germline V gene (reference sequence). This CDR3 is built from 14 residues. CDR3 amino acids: CASSLRDRDYGYTF. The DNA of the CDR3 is TGTGCCAGTAGTCTCCGAGACAGAGACTATGGCTACACCTTC.

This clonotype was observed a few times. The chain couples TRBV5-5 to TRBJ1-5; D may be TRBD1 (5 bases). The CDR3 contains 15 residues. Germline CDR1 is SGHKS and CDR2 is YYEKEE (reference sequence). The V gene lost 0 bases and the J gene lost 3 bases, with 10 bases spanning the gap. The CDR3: CASSLAQGFNQPQHF. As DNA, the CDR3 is TGTGCCAGCAGCTTGGCCCAGGGTTTCAATCAGCCCCAGCATTTT.

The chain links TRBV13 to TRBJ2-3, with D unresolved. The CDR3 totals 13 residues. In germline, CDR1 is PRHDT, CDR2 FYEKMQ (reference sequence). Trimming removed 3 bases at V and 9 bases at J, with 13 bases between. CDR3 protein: CASSFQQLPTQYF. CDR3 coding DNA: TGTGCCAGCAGCTTCCAACAGTTACCCACGCAGTATTTT. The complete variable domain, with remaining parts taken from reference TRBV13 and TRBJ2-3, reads AAGVIQSPRHLIKEKRETATLKCYPIPRHDTVYWYQQGPGQDPQFLISFYEKMQSDKGSIPDRFSAQQFSDYHSELNMSSLELGDSALYFCASSFQQLPTQYFGPGTRLTVL.

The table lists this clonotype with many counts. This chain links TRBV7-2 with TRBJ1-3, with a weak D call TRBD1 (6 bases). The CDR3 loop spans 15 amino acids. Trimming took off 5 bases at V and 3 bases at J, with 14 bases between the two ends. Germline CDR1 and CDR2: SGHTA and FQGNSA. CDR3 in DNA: TGTGCCAGCAGCCCTGGGGGCGGTGATGGAAACACCATATATTTT. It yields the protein CASSPGGGDGNTIYF.

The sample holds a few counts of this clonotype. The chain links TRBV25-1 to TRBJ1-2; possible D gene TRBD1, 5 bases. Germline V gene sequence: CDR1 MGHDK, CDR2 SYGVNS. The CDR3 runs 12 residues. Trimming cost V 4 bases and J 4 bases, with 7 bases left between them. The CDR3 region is CASSGQGYGYTF. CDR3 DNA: TGTGCCAGCAGTGGCCAGGGCTATGGCTACACCTTC.

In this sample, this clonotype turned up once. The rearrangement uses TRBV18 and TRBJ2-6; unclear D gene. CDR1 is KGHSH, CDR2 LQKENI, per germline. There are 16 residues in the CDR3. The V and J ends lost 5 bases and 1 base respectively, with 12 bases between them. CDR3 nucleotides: TGTGCCAGCTCAATAGAAAGACAATCTGGGGCCAACGTCCTGACTTTC. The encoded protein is CASSIERQSGANVLTF.

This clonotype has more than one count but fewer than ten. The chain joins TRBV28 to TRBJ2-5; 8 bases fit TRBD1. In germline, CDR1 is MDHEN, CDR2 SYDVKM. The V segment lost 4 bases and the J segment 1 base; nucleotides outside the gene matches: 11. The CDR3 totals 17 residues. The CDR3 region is CASSSIVRDRTQETQYF. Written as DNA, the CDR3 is TGTGCCAGCAGTTCAATAGTCCGGGACAGGACCCAAGAGACCCAGTACTTC.